This T cell receptor beta chain stems from a study of T cell responses to AZD1222 COVID-19 vaccine. TCRdb's table, derived via immunoSEQ multiplex PCR, lists solely in-frame clones and lacks some. The table shows about 180,000 clones, with 88% occurring only once. Study findings and constraints: Compared with day 0, the breadth and depth of the Spike-specific TCR repertoire rose significantly after two doses of AZD1222.

Comments on this clone: The antigen is undetermined.

Trimming left V 2 bases short and J 2 bases short, with 7 bases between. This CDR3 spans 13 amino acids. Per the germline V gene, CDR1 is SEHNR and CDR2 is FQNEAQ (reference sequence). The sample here was peripheral blood, taken on day 0 of AZD1222 vaccination. The receptor was isolated from an adult in good health. The chain links TRBV7-9 to TRBJ2-7, with unresolved D. CDR3 amino acids: CASSLSITYEQYF. In DNA form, the CDR3 reads TGTGCCAGCAGCTTAAGCATAACCTACGAGCAGTACTTC. Full variable domain (missing parts from reference TRBV7-9 and TRBJ2-7): DTGVSQNPRHKITKRGQNVTFRCDPISEHNRLYWYRQTLGQGPEFLTYFQNEAQLEKSRLLSDRFSAERPKGSFSTLEIQRTEQGDSAMYLCASSLSITYEQYFGPGTRLTVT.